This TCR beta chain came from a study of T cells expressing NK-cell markers. Background on the study: Sorted CD3+CD56-NKG2C+, CD3+CD56+NKG2C- and CD3+CD56+NKG2C+ T cells were the source of the TCR beta repertoires.

The CDR3 is made up of 14 amino acids. Germline values: CDR1 SGHVS, CDR2 FNYEAQ. UMI-tagged 5'RACE template switching yielded the TCR beta cDNA. TCRdb derives one entry per CDR3 protein from the 5' RACE reads, leaving out DNA. This sample's table has around 100,000 distinct CDR3 sequences. Sequenced: blood T cells: a sorted CD56 or NKG2C T cell subset, CD4+ or CD8+ T cells, or bulk PBMC T cells (not recorded which). This clonotype was obtained from a woman between 18 and 75 years old in good health. V is TRBV7-6 and J is TRBJ2-4; TCRdb selects TRBD2, and the lack of DNA leaves this call unchecked. CDR3 sequence: CASSLARVGPVLYF.